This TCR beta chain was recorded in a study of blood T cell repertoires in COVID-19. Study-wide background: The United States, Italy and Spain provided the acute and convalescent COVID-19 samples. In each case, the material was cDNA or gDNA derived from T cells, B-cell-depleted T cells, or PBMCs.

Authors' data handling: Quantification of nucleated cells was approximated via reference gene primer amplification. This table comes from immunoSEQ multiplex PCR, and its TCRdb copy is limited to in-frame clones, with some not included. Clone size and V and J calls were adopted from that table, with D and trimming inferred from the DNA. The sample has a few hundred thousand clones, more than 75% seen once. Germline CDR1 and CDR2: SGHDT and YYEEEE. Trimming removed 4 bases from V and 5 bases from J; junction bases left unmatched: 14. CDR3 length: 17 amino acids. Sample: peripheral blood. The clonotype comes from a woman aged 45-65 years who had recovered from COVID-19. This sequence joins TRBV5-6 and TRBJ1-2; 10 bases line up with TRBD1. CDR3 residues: CASSDPGTGAPRYGYTF. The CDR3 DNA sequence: TGTGCCAGCAGCGATCCCGGGACAGGGGCCCCGAGGTATGGCTACACCTTC.